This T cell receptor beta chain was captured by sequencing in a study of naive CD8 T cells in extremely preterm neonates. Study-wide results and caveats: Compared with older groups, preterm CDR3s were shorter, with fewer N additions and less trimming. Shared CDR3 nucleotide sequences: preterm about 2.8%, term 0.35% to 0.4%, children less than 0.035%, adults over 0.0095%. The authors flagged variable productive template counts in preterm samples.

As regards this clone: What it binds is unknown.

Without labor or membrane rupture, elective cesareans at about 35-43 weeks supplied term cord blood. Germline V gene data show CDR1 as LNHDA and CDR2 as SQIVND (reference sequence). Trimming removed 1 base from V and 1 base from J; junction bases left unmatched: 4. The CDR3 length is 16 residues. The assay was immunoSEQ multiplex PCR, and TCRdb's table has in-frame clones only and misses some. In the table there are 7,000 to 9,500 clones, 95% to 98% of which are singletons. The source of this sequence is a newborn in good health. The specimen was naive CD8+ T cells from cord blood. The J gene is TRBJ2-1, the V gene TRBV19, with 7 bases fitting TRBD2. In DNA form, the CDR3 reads TGTGCCAGTAGTATAGGTAGCGGGCTATCCTACAATGAGCAGTTCTTC. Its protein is CASSIGSGLSYNEQFF.